This T cell receptor beta chain was recorded in a study of control samples from healthy donors and cancer patients. The repertoire was sequenced with immunoSEQ multiplex PCR; TCRdb's copy has only in-frame clones and lacks some. This table holds approximately 90,000 clones, approximately 95% found once. V was shortened by 5 bases and J by 8 bases, with 19 bases between the two germline ends. The CDR3 runs 15 residues. Germline CDR1 is MRHNA and CDR2 is SNTAGT. The receptor's source is a woman in her twenties or thirties in good health. The material sequenced was blood. This chain links TRBV6-4 with TRBJ2-1; D may match TRBD1 or TRBD2 (5 bases each). The CDR3: CASSPTGAPGDEQFF. CDR3 bases: TGTGCCAGCAGTCCCACCGGGGCGCCCGGCGATGAGCAGTTCTTC.